This T cell receptor (beta chain) was captured by sequencing in a study of T-cell reconstitution after alpha-beta-depleted transplantation in children. Unique molecular identifiers were built into the TCRbeta library. TCRdb called the PCR reads again in MiXCR, with one record for every CDR3 protein. The sample shows some 500,000 distinct CDR3 sequences, around 16% of them seen only once. Trimming took 0 bases from V and 3 from J; bases not matched to a gene: 8. This CDR3 has 16 amino acids. The germline V gene has CDR1 MGHRA and CDR2 YSYEKL. V and J are TRBV4-1 and TRBJ2-7; the match to TRBD2 covers 7 bases. The receptor comes from a human donor who donated a stem cell graft to a child with acute lymphoblastic leukemia. The sample was PBMCs from the stem cell graft donor, taken from the stem cell graft. As DNA, the CDR3 is TGCGCCAGCAGCCAAGATCCGGGCGGGAGCGGCTACGAGCAGTACTTC. Protein sequence: CASSQDPGGSGYEQYF.